This entry concerns a single TCR beta chain. Its antigen is not known. This sample was included in a study of cytomegalovirus exposure and HLA in healthy donors. Points from the study as a whole: Later, an analysis found that common viral pathogens appeared to be linked with several of the most significant clusters. Some TCR beta chains (more than 150 of them) were listed as cytomegalovirus-associated.

Germline CDR1 MDHEN, CDR2 SYDVKM. The CDR3 runs to 14 residues. The V gene lost 2 bases and the J gene lost 2 bases, with 7 bases spanning the gap. Primers included in the PCR were 60 Vbeta and 13 Jbeta primers. Here immunoSEQ multiplex PCR was the method, and the copy in TCRdb shows in-frame clones only, minus some. The sample gives some 97,000 clones, 75% to 85% of which show up once; 0.9% to 1.5% is in the top ten. Sequenced input: PBMCs. The TCR was taken from a woman aged 18-30 years in good health and CMV-seronegative. The genes are TRBV28 and TRBJ2-1; the D gene is possibly TRBD1 (5 bases). CDR3 in DNA: TGTGCCAGCAGTTTAGCAGGGACCTACAATGAGCAGTTCTTC. Translating it yields CASSLAGTYNEQFF. Filled out from reference TRBV28 and TRBJ2-1, the complete variable domain reads DVKVTQSSRYLVKRTGEKVFLECVQDMDHENMFWYRQDPGLGLRLIYFSYDVKMKEKGDIPEGYSVSREKKERFSLILESASTNQTSMYLCASSLAGTYNEQFFGPGTRLTVL.